This T cell receptor beta chain was retrieved from a study of memory CD4+ T cells and cytomegalovirus serostatus. Study-wide context: Healthy Belgian adult donors included about 10 CMV-positive and more than 20 CMV-negative people.

Single viable CD3+CD4+CD8-CD45RO+ cells were sorted as the memory CD4+ T cells. Donors' CMV status reflects serum IgG against pp150, pp28, p38, p52. The CDR3 length is 14 residues. Germline CDR1 SGHAT, CDR2 FQDESV (reference sequence). The junction had 4 bases not matched to a gene; V was cut back by 5 bases and J by 2 bases. Findings and caveats of the study: CD4+ memory repertoires contained about two fifths of the 164 reported CMV TCRbeta sequences. Suggested: most of the CMV-linked TCR signature lies in CD4+ memory cells.

This table comes from immunoSEQ multiplex PCR, and its TCRdb copy is limited to in-frame clones, with some not included. There are approximately 92,000 clones in the sample; 80% occur only once, and about 3.6% lies in the top ten. Comments on this clone: The antigen is undetermined.

The chain links TRBV11-1 to TRBJ1-1; 8 bases agree with TRBD1. The source material was memory CD4+ T cells from blood. This receptor was taken from an adult in good health and CMV-seropositive. This CDR3 is CASSLGQGNTEAFF. In nucleotides, the CDR3 is TGTGCCAGCAGCCTAGGACAGGGCAACACTGAAGCTTTCTTT.